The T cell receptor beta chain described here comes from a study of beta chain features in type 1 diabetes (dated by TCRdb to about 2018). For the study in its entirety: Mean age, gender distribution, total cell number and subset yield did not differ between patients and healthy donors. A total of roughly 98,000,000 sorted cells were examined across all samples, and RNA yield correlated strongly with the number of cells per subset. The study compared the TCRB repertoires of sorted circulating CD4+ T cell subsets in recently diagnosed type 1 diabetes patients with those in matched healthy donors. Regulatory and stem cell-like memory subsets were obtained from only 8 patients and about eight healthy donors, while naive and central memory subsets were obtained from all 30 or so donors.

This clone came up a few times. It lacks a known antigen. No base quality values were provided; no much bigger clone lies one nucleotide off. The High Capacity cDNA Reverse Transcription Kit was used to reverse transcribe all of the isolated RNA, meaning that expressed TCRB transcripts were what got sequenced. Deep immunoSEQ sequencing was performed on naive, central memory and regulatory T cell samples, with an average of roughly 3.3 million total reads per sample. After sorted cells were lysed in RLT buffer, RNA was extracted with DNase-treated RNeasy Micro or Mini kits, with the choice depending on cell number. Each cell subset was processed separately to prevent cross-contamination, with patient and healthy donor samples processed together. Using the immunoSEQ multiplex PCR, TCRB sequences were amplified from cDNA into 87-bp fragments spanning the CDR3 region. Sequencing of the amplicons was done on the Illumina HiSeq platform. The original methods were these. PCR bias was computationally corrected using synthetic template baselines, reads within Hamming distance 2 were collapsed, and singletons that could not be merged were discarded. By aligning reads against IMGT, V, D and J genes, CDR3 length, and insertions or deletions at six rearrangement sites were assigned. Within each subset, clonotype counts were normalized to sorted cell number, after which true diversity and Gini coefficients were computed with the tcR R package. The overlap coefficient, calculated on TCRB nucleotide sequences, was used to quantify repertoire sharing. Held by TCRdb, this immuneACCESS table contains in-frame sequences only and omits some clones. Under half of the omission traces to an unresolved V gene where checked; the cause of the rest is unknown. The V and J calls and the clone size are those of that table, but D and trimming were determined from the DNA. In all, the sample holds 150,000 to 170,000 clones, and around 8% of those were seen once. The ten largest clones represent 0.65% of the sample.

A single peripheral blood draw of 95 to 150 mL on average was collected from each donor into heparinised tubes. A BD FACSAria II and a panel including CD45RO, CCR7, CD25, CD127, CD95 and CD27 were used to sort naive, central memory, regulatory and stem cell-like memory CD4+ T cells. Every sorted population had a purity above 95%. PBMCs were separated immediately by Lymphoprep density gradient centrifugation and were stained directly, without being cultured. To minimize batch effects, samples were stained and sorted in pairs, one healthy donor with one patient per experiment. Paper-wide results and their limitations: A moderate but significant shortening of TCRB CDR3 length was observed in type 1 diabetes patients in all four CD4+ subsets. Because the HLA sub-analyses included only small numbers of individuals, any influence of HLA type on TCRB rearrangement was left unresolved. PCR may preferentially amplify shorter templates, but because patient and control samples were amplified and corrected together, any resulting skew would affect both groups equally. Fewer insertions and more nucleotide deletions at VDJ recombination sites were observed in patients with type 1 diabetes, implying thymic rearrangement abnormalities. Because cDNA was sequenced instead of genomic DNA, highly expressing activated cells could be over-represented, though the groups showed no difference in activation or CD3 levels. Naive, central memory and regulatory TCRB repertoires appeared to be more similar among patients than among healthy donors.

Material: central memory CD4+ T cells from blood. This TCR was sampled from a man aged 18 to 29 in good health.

The CDR3 loop reads CASIPYGEQFF. The base sequence is TGTGCCAGCATTCCTTACGGTGAGCAGTTCTTC. The chain was built from TRBV6-1 and TRBJ2-1, with no confidently assigned D gene. Reading from cysteine to phenylalanine, the CDR3 counts 11 amino acids. The read is trimmed to its CDR3 DNA, 33 bases read in frame from base 1. CDR1 and CDR2 were assigned from the germline V gene as MNHNS and SASEGT. V is shortened by 7 bases, J by 9 bases, and the region joining them spans 10 bases.